This TCR beta chain was sequenced for a study of T-cell memory formation after mild COVID-19. TCRdb redid the calling of the 5' RACE reads with MiXCR, one entry per CDR3 protein. The table has hundreds of thousands of distinct CDR3 sequences, roughly 15% seen once. A few counts support this clonotype. Germline V CDR1 and CDR2: SGHKS, YYEKEE (reference sequence). Trimming cost V 8 bases and J 0 bases, with 14 bases left between them. The CDR3 is made up of 15 amino acids. The clonotype originates from a man aged 18 to 29 who had mild COVID-19 (a few samples of this study predate the infection). Cell type and time point are not known. The specimen sequenced was PBMCs or a T cell subset sorted from them (not recorded which). V and J are TRBV5-5 and TRBJ1-4; D gene uncertain. CDR3 DNA sequence: TGTGCCAGTGGAAGGGCCGGTGCAACTAATGAAAAACTGTTTTTT. Its protein product is CASGRAGATNEKLFF.